The next 8 T cell receptor beta chains were all read from a single sample in a study of blood T cell repertoires in COVID-19. Sequenced by immunoSEQ multiplex PCR; TCRdb stores in-frame clones only, minus some. The sample holds about 140,000 clones, roughly 80% seen once. The sequenced sample was peripheral blood. The receptor source for this set is a woman aged 55-69 years with acute or convalescent COVID-19.

The genes are TRBV5-5 and TRBJ1-5; 10 nucleotides agree with TRBD1. V lost 4 bases and J lost 1; bases outside the gene matches: 2. The germline gives CDR1 SGHKS, CDR2 YYEKEE (reference sequence). The CDR3 is 15 amino acids. CDR3 sequence reads: CASSAGQGSNQPQHF. The CDR3, as DNA: TGTGCCAGCAGCGCGGGACAGGGGAGCAATCAGCCCCAGCATTTT.

The chain links TRBV3-1 (or the pseudogene TRBV3-2) to TRBJ1-1; the D gene is possibly TRBD1 (5 bases). The CDR3 contains 14 residues. The V gene's germline CDR1 is LGHDT and CDR2 YNNKEL (reference sequence). Trimming left V 6 bases short and J 2 bases short, with 13 bases between. This CDR3 reads CASRQTGLNTEAFF. The CDR3 nucleotides read TGTGCCAGCAGACAAACGGGACTTAACACTGAAGCTTTCTTT.

The CDR3, as DNA: TGTGCCAGCAGCCAAGGAGGCAGGGGGTACGGCATTCAGTACTTC. Its protein product is CASSQGGRGYGIQYF. The genes are TRBV3-1 (or the pseudogene TRBV3-2) and TRBJ2-4; 7 bases align to TRBD1. The CDR3 sequence is 15 residues long. V was clipped by 1 base and J by 9 bases; unmatched bases: 9. Looked up from germline, CDR1 is LGHDT and CDR2 is YNNKEL (reference sequence).

This sequence joins TRBV9 and TRBJ1-2; D is undetermined. Trimming shortened V by 0 bases and J by 2 bases, and 8 bases separated the two germline ends. The germline V gene encodes CDR1 SGDLS and CDR2 YYNGEE. The CDR3 sequence is 14 residues long. The CDR3 nucleotides are TGTGCCAGCAGCGTAGTAGGAGGGAACTATGGCTACACCTTC. Its translation: CASSVVGGNYGYTF. The variable domain in full, with the rest retrieved from reference TRBV9 and TRBJ1-2, is DSGVTQTPKHLITATGQRVTLRCSPRSGDLSVYWYQQSLDQGLQFLIQYYNGEERAKGNILERFSAQQFPDLHSELNLSSLELGDSALYFCASSVVGGNYGYTFGSGTRLTVV.

The chain has TRBV18 and TRBJ1-6; 8 nucleotides align to TRBD1. This CDR3 is built from 15 residues. V gave up 4 bases and J gave up 8 bases; unmatched junction bases: 7. The germline CDR1 and CDR2 sequences are KGHSH and LQKENI. The CDR3 DNA reads as TGTGCCAGCTCACGGATGCAGGGGGCTGATTCACCCCTCCACTTT. This encodes CASSRMQGADSPLHF.

In regard to this clone: At the DNA level, this CDR3 is encoded by other sequences in the same sample as well. The chain employs TRBV30 and TRBJ1-5; perhaps TRBD1 as D (5 bases). This CDR3 has 12 amino acids. Trimming left V 5 bases short and J 2 bases short, with 7 bases between. Germline values: CDR1 GTSNPN, CDR2 SVGIG (reference sequence). CDR3 bases: TGTGCCTGGTCCAGGGGCAATCAGCCCCAGCATTTT. Its translation: CAWSRGNQPQHF.

The V gene is TRBV6-5, the J gene TRBJ1-1; 7 bases are shared with TRBD1. With V trimmed by 6 bases and J by 3 bases, 7 bases remained unmatched. CDR1 is MNHEY and CDR2 is SVGAGI in the germline V gene. The CDR3 consists of 14 residues. The CDR3 region has the DNA TGTGCCAGCAGGGGGCTACAGGGGTACACTGAAGCTTTCTTT. This codes for CASRGLQGYTEAFF.

V and J are TRBV9 and TRBJ1-4; D perhaps matches TRBD1 (6 bases). Germline CDR1 and CDR2: SGDLS and YYNGEE. V lost 0 bases, J lost 7 bases, and 16 bases lay in between. This CDR3 comprises 16 residues. CDR3 nucleotide sequence: TGTGCCAGCAGCGTAGCCACAGGGAATTTCGGTGAAAAACTGTTTTTT. It translates to CASSVATGNFGEKLFF.